These 9 T cell receptor beta chains originate from one sample sequenced in a study of blood T cells in healthy people across ages. Primers used in a second PCR of about 7 to 12 cycles were a sample-barcoded 5' primer and a J-beta primer mix. TCRdb re-called the 5' RACE reads with MiXCR, one entry per CDR3 protein. The table includes about a million distinct CDR3 sequences, roughly 50% detected once. What was sequenced was blood. These TCRs come from a woman aged 55-70 years in good health.

The chain links TRBV2 to TRBJ1-1; D unclear. This CDR3 is 15 amino acids long. Germline V gene sequence: CDR1 SNHLY, CDR2 FYNNEI. Trimming left V 3 bases short and J 0 bases short, with 11 bases between. CDR3 loop: CASSEVWPMNTEAFF. The DNA for the CDR3 is TGTGCCAGCAGTGAGGTGTGGCCCATGAACACTGAAGCTTTCTTT.

This clonotype was observed a handful of times. The V call is TRBV7-9, the J call TRBJ1-2, with unresolved D. This CDR3 region has 13 residues. CDR1 and CDR2 from the germline V gene are SEHNR and FQNEAQ (reference sequence). Trimming removed 5 bases from V and 6 bases from J, with 13 bases in between. Here the CDR3 DNA reads TGTGCCAGCAGCCGCGTGACGGTGAATGGCTACACCTTC. Its protein product is CASSRVTVNGYTF. The full variable domain, with the rest looked up from reference TRBV7-9 and TRBJ1-2, is DTGVSQNPRHKITKRGQNVTFRCDPISEHNRLYWYRQTLGQGPEFLTYFQNEAQLEKSRLLSDRFSAERPKGSFSTLEIQRTEQGDSAMYLCASSRVTVNGYTFGSGTRLTVV.

The V call is TRBV18, the J call TRBJ2-1; 7 bases map to TRBD2. The junction had 8 bases not matched to a gene; V was cut back by 3 bases and J by 9 bases. The CDR3 sequence is 14 residues long. In germline, CDR1 is KGHSH, CDR2 LQKENI. The CDR3 protein is CASSPLTSVGEQFF. The CDR3 DNA sequence: TGTGCCAGCTCACCTTTAACTAGCGTGGGTGAGCAGTTCTTC.

The V and J genes are TRBV28 and TRBJ2-3, with 7 bases lining up with TRBD2. CDR1 and CDR2 (germline): MDHEN, SYDVKM. V trimming: 7 bases; J trimming: 3 bases; junction bases outside the gene matches: 7. This CDR3 has 14 amino acids. The CDR3 DNA reads TGTGCCAGCACCCCGGGGAGGGGAACAGATACGCAGTATTTT. Protein: CASTPGRGTDTQYF. Looking up the rest from reference TRBV28 and TRBJ2-3 gives the full variable domain: DVKVTQSSRYLVKRTGEKVFLECVQDMDHENMFWYRQDPGLGLRLIYFSYDVKMKEKGDIPEGYSVSREKKERFSLILESASTNQTSMYLCASTPGRGTDTQYFGPGTRLTVL.

The rearrangement links TRBV29-1 to TRBJ2-1; TRBD1 matches 8 bases. CDR3 length: 12 residues. Trimming cost V 7 bases and J 8 bases; bases outside gene matches: 7. CDR1 is SQVTM and CDR2 is ANQGSEA in the germline V gene. The CDR3 DNA follows: TGCAGCGGGGTCAGGGGGCGCCATGAGCAGTTCTTC. Translation gives CSGVRGRHEQFF.

The CDR3 region is CASVDGRGRGSGTYEQYF. The CDR3, as DNA: TGCGCCAGCGTTGACGGGCGAGGGAGGGGTTCAGGGACCTACGAGCAGTACTTC. The rearrangement joins TRBV10-2 to TRBJ2-4; 7 bases map to TRBD2. Gene TRBJ2-7 matches the end of the DNA better, so the J call may be wrong. The CDR3 spans 18 residues. CDR1 and CDR2 (germline): WSHSY, SAAADI.

The chain combines TRBV29-1 with TRBJ1-4; D ambiguous. Trimming stripped 4 bases from V and 0 bases from J, with 6 bases between. Germline CDR1 is SQVTM and CDR2 is ANQGSEA. The CDR3 extends over 13 amino acids. CDR3 DNA: TGCAGCGTTGGAGGTGCAACTAATGAAAAACTGTTTTTT. Translating gives CSVGGATNEKLFF.

This clonotype was found a few times. The genes are TRBV20-1 and TRBJ2-7, with 10 positions matching TRBD2. The germline V gene encodes CDR1 DFQATT and CDR2 SNEGSKA (reference sequence). This CDR3 contains 15 residues. CDR3 in DNA: TGCAGCGGAACTAGCGGGGCCAGACCTGCCTACGAGCAGTACTTC. This encodes CSGTSGARPAYEQYF.

This chain joins TRBV28 and TRBJ2-3; D possibly matches TRBD1 or TRBD2 (5 bases each). The V end lost 3 bases, the J end lost 2 bases, and 12 bases lay between the germline ends. The CDR3 consists of 15 residues. Germline-derived CDR1 and CDR2 are MDHEN and SYDVKM. This CDR3 is CASSFREGFTDTQYF. CDR3 coding DNA: TGTGCCAGCAGTTTTAGAGAGGGGTTCACAGATACGCAGTATTTT.